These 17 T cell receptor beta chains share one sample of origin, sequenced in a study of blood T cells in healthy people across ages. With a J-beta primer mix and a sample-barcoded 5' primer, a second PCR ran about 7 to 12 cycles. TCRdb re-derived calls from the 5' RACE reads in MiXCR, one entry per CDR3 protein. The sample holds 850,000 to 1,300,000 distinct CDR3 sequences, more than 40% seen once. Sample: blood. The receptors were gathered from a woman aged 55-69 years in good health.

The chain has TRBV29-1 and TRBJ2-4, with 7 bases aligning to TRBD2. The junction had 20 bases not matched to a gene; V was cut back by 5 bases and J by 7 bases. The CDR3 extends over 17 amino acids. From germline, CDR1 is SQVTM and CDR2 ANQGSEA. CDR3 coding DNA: TGCAGCGTTACACCATCCCGGGGGAGGGTGGAACCCAACATTCAGTACTTC. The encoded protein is CSVTPSRGRVEPNIQYF.

CDR3 loop: CASSQVGIGSYEQYF. In nucleotides, the CDR3 is TGCGCCAGCAGCCAAGTAGGGATTGGCTCCTACGAGCAGTACTTC. This rearrangement joins TRBV4-1 to TRBJ2-7; unclear D gene. V lost 1 base and J lost 0, with 10 bases in between. The CDR3 covers 15 residues. Germline loops: CDR1 MGHRA, CDR2 YSYEKL.

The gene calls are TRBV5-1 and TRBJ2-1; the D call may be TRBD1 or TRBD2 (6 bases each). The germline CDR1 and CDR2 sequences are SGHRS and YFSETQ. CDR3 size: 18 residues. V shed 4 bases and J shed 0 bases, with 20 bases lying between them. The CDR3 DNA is TGCGCCAGCAGCCCGTGGGGCGGGACACCGAGCTCCTACAATGAGCAGTTCTTC. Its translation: CASSPWGGTPSSYNEQFF.

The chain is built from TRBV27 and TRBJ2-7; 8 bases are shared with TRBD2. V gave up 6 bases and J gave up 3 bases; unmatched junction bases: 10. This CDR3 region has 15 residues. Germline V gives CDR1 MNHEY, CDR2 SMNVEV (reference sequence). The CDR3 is CASSPLAGGFYEQYF. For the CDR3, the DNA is TGTGCCAGCAGCCCCCTGGCGGGAGGTTTCTACGAGCAGTACTTC.

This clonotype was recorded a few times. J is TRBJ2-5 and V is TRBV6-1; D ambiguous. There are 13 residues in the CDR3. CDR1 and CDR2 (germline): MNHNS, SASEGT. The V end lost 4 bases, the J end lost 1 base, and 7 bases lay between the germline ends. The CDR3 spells CASSVQIQETQYF. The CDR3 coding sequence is TGTGCCAGCAGTGTTCAGATCCAAGAGACCCAGTACTTC.

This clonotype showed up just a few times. CDR3 region: CASSLGTPGLGEQFF. The DNA for the CDR3 is TGTGCCAGCAGTTTAGGGACGCCTGGTCTCGGTGAGCAGTTCTTC. The rearrangement links TRBV12-3 or TRBV12-4 to TRBJ2-1; unclear D gene. CDR3 length: 15 amino acids. V was pared by 1 base and J by 9 bases, with 16 bases between.

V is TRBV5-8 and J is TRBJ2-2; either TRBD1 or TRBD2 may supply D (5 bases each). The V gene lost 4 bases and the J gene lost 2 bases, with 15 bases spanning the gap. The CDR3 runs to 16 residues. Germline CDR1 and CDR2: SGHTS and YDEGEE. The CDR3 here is CASSLGVGRNTGELFF. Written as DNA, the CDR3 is TGTGCCAGCAGCCTGGGGGTCGGAAGAAACACCGGGGAGCTGTTTTTT.

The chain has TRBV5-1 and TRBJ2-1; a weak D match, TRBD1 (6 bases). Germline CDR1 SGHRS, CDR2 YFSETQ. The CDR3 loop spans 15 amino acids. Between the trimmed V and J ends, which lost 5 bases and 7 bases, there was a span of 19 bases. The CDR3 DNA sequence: TGCGCCAGCAGTCAAGGACAGCGCGAGGATAATGAGCAGTTCTTC. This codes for CASSQGQREDNEQFF.

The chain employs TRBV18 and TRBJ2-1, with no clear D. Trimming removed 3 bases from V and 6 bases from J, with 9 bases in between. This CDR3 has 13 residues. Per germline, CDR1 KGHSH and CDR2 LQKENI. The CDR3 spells CASSPGFTNEQFF. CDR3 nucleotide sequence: TGTGCCAGCTCACCGGGCTTTACCAATGAGCAGTTCTTC. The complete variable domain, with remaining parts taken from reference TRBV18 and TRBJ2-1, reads NAGVMQNPRHLVRRRGQEARLRCSPMKGHSHVYWYRQLPEEGLKFMVYLQKENIIDESGMPKERFSAEFPKEGPSILRIQQVVRGDSAAYFCASSPGFTNEQFFGPGTRLTVL.

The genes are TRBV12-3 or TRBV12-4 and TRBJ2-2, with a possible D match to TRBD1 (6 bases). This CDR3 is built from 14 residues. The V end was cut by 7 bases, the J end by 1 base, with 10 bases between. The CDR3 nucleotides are TGTGCCAGCAACAAGGACAGGAACACCGGGGAGCTGTTTTTT. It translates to CASNKDRNTGELFF.

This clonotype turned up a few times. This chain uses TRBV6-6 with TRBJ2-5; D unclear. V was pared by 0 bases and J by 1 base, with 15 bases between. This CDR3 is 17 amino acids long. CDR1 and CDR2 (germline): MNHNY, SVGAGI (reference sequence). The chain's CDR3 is CASSYSLSAGSQETQYF. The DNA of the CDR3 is TGTGCCAGCAGTTACTCTCTCTCGGCAGGTTCCCAAGAGACCCAGTACTTC.

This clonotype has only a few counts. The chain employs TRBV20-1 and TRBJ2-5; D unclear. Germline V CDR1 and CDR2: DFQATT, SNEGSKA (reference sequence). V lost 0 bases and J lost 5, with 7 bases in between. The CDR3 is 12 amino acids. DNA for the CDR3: TGCAGTGCTAGAGAGCCACTGGAGACCCAGTACTTC. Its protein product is CSAREPLETQYF.

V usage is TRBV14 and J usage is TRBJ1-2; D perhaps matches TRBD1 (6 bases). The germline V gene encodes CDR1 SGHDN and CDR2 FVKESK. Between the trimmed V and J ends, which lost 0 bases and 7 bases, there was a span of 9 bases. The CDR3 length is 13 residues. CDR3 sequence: CASSQDRGGGYTF. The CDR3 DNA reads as TGTGCCAGCAGCCAAGACAGGGGAGGTGGCTACACCTTC.

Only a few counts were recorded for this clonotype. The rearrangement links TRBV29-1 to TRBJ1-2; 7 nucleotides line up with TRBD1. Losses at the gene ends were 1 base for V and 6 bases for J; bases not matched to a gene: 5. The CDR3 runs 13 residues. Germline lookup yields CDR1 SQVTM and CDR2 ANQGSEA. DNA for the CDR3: TGCAGCGTTGAAGTTCCAGGACAGGATGGCTACACCTTC. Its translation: CSVEVPGQDGYTF. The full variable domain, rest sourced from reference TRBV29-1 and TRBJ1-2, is SAVISQKPSRDICQRGTSLTIQCQVDSQVTMMFWYRQQPGQSLTLIATANQGSEATYESGFVIDKFPISRPNLTFSTLTVSNMSPEDSSIYLCSVEVPGQDGYTFGSGTRLTVV.

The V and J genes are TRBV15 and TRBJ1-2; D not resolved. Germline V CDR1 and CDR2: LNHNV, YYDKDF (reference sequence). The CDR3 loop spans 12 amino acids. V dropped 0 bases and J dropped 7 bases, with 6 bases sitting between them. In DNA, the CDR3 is TGTGCCACCAGCAGAGATTTTAGTGGCTACACCTTC. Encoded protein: CATSRDFSGYTF.

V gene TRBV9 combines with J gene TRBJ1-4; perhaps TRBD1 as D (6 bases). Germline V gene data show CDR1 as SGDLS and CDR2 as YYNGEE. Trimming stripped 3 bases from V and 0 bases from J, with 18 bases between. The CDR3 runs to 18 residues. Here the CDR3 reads CASSEGGALGATNEKLFF. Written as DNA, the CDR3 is TGTGCCAGCAGCGAGGGGGGAGCCCTTGGGGCAACTAATGAAAAACTGTTTTTT. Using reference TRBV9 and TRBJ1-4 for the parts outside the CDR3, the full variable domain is DSGVTQTPKHLITATGQRVTLRCSPRSGDLSVYWYQQSLDQGLQFLIQYYNGEERAKGNILERFSAQQFPDLHSELNLSSLELGDSALYFCASSEGGALGATNEKLFFGSGTQLSVL.

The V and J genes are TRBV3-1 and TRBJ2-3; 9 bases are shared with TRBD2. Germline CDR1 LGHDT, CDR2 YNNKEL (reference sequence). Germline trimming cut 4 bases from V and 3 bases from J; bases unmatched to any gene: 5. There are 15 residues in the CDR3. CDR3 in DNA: TGTGCCAGCAGCCCTAGCGGGGAGAGAACAGATACGCAGTATTTT. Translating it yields CASSPSGERTDTQYF.